A selection of T cell receptor beta chains follows, all from one sample in a study of OX40 agonist ivuxolimab in advanced cancers. Clones were read by immunoSEQ multiplex PCR, and TCRdb kept only the in-frame ones, dropping some. Of approximately 84,000 clones listed, approximately 86% are singletons. The sample in question was CD4+ or CD8+ T cells sorted from blood, obtained in a trial of the OX40 agonist ivuxolimab. The receptors were gathered from an adult with an advanced solid tumor such as melanoma, head and neck, liver or kidney cancer. Both conserved end residues are part of each CDR3. Fields, in order: D gene, clone size, V gene, J gene, CDR3 DNA, CDR3 protein. The D gene is left open where the match is weak. The listing skips clone size in some rows; elsewhere it reads once, few, many or a size class.

>.|.|TRBV4-3|TRBJ1-5
TGCGCCAGCAGCCAAGTAGAGACAGGCAATCAGCCCCAGCATTTT
CASSQVETGNQPQHF
>.|.|TRBV10-3|TRBJ1-1
TGTGCCATCAGTGAGCCGGACACTGAAGCTTTCTTT
CAISEPDTEAFF
>.|.|TRBV30|TRBJ1-2
TGTGCCGAAGACAGGTTTAACTATGGCTACACCTTC
CAEDRFNYGYTF
>.|.|TRBV5-4|TRBJ1-5
TGTGCCAGCAGCTTGATTAGGCCGGGGGCGGGAAATCAGCCCCAGCATTTT
CASSLIRPGAGNQPQHF
>.|.|TRBV7-2|TRBJ1-1
TGTGCCAGCAGCTTATCCAGGAACACTGAAGCTTTCTTT
CASSLSRNTEAFF
>.|.|TRBV5-1|TRBJ1-5
TGCGCCAGCAGCTTGGGACAATCGGGGCAGCCCCAGCATTTT
CASSLGQSGQPQHF
>.|.|TRBV18|TRBJ2-3
TGTGCCAGCTCACCATACGGGGGTGGCACAGATACGCAGTATTTT
CASSPYGGGTDTQYF
>.|few|TRBV7-2|TRBJ1-5
TGTGCCAGCAGCATGGAGTGGGGGGGGTCGTGGCCCCAGCATTTT
CASSMEWGGSWPQHF
>.|.|TRBV5-1|TRBJ1-4
TGCACCAGCAGCGCGAGTACAACTAATGAAAAACTGTTTTTT
CTSSASTTNEKLFF
>TRBD2|.|TRBV6-6|TRBJ2-3
TGTGCCAGCAGTTACGGGCGGGGGAGCACAGATACGCAGTATTTT
CASSYGRGSTDTQYF
>.|.|TRBV15|TRBJ2-1
TGTGCCACCAGCAGAGATCTTTGGGGTGTTAAGGACAATGAGCAGTTCTTC
CATSRDLWGVKDNEQFF
>.|.|TRBV7-9|TRBJ2-5
TGTGCCAGCAGCTTTATGGGGGGAGAGACCCAGTACTTC
CASSFMGGETQYF
>TRBD2|.|TRBV11-1|TRBJ2-7
TGTGCCAGCAGCCACCGGTCCGGGGGGGCCTTTTACGAGCAGTACTTC
CASSHRSGGAFYEQYF
>.|once|TRBV6-6|TRBJ1-1
TGTGCCAGCAGATCGGTATCACGAGCTGAAGCTTTCTTT
CASRSVSRAEAFF
>.|.|TRBV25-1|TRBJ1-4
TGTGCCAGCAGACTTCGGGGGAAACTGTTTTTT
CASRLRGKLFF
>TRBD1|.|TRBV9|TRBJ2-2
TGTGCCAGCAGCGTGGACAGGGAAGCCGGGGAGCTGTTTTTT
CASSVDREAGELFF
>.|.|TRBV7-3|TRBJ2-1
TGTGCCAGCAGCTTACAGCCCGGGACCCTACCTAACAATGAGCAGTTCTTC
CASSLQPGTLPNNEQFF
>TRBD1|.|TRBV7-2|TRBJ2-1
TGTGCCAGCAGCTTAGACAGGGGAGCGTCCTACAATGAGCAGTTCTTC
CASSLDRGASYNEQFF
>TRBD2|.|TRBV11-2|TRBJ2-1
TGTGCCAGCAGCTTTGATAGCGGGGTCTACAATGAGCAGTTCTTC
CASSFDSGVYNEQFF
>TRBD1|.|TRBV7-3|TRBJ2-7
TGTGCCAGCAGCTTTGGACAGGGACCCTACGAGCAGTACTTC
CASSFGQGPYEQYF
>.|.|TRBV5-4|TRBJ2-7
TGCGCCAGCAGCCCAGAATTCAATGCTTACTACGAGCAGTACTTC
CASSPEFNAYYEQYF
>.|few|TRBV19|TRBJ1-1
TGTGCCAGTATCGGGCCTCAGGGTGGAGGGTACACTGAAGCTTTCTTT
CASIGPQGGGYTEAFF
>TRBD1|few|TRBV28|TRBJ1-2
TGTGCCAGCAGGGAGGGGGCGCAGTATGGCTACACCTTC
CASREGAQYGYTF
>TRBD2|.|TRBV7-9|TRBJ2-3
TGTGCCAGCAGCTCAGCGGGGGGGCCAGATACGCAGTATTTT
CASSSAGGPDTQYF
>.|.|TRBV10-1|TRBJ1-6
TGCGCCAGCAGTGAGTCTTTAAACTCACCCCTCCACTTT
CASSESLNSPLHF
>TRBD1|.|TRBV7-2|TRBJ2-1
TGTGCCAGCAGCGTAACAGGGGTCACCTACAATGAGCAGTTCTTC
CASSVTGVTYNEQFF
>TRBD2|.|TRBV30|TRBJ2-7
TGTGCCTGGAGCGAATGGGGGGGTGGACGTACCACTACGAGCTCCTACGAGCAGTACTTC
CAWSEWGGGRTTTSSYEQYF
>.|.|TRBV5-4|TRBJ1-5
TGTGCCAGCAGCCCGGGACGGAACAATCAGCCCCAGCATTTT
CASSPGRNNQPQHF
>.|.|TRBV28|TRBJ2-2
TGTGCCAGCAGATCCCCAGGGTCCGGGGAGCTGTTTTTT
CASRSPGSGELFF
>.|.|TRBV28|TRBJ2-3
TGTGCCAGCAGAATGGGGGGCCAGGCAGTAATAGATACGCAGTATTTT
CASRMGGQAVIDTQYF
>TRBD1|few|TRBV7-2|TRBJ1-5
TGTGCCAGCAGCCCAACGGGACAGCCAAATCAGCCCCAGCATTTT
CASSPTGQPNQPQHF
>.|.|TRBV5-1|TRBJ2-2
TGCGCCAGCAGCTTGGCTAGCATCGGTATCCCCGGGGAGCTGTTTTTT
CASSLASIGIPGELFF
>.|few|TRBV28|TRBJ1-1
TGTGCCAGCAGTCGGACGGCAGGGTTCACTGAAGCTTTCTTT
CASSRTAGFTEAFF
>TRBD1|few|TRBV7-2|TRBJ1-2
TGTGCCAGCAGCCCCAGACAGGGAAGAGTGTTTGGCTACACCTTC
CASSPRQGRVFGYTF
>.|.|TRBV4-1|TRBJ2-7
TGCGCCAGCAGCCAAGATCGGGGGACAGCCTACGAGCAGTACTTC
CASSQDRGTAYEQYF
>.|.|TRBV11-3|TRBJ2-5
TGTGCCAGCAGCTTAGGACCCCAAGAGACCCAGTACTTC
CASSLGPQETQYF
>.|.|TRBV6-5|TRBJ2-3
TGTGCCAGCAGTTTCCAAGGGCGAGGCACAGATACGCAGTATTTT
CASSFQGRGTDTQYF
>.|.|TRBV2|TRBJ2-2
TGTGCCAGCAGGTGGGGGACCGGGGAGCTGTTTTTT
CASRWGTGELFF
>.|.|TRBV7-2|TRBJ1-4
TGTGCCAGCAGTACTGGACTGGATGAAAAACTGTTTTTT
CASSTGLDEKLFF
>.|once|TRBV15|TRBJ2-3
TGTGCCACCAGCCAGACGACAGCTGATACGCAGTATTTT
CATSQTTADTQYF
>.|.|TRBV7-2|TRBJ1-1
TGTGCCAGCAGCTTAGGGCGGGGGAACACTGAAGCTTTCTTT
CASSLGRGNTEAFF
>.|.|TRBV5-5|TRBJ2-7
TGTGCCAGCAGCCCTGGGCCCGGGAACTTCTACGAGCAGTACTTC
CASSPGPGNFYEQYF
>.|.|TRBV5-4|TRBJ2-7
TGTGCCAGCAGCCTGAACCGGGCTTCAACCAATGTTTACGAGCAGTACTTC
CASSLNRASTNVYEQYF
>.|.|TRBV5-1|TRBJ2-3
TGCGCCAGCAGCTTGGATCCGAGCACAGATACGCAGTATTTT
CASSLDPSTDTQYF
>.|.|TRBV6-5|TRBJ1-1
TGTGCCAGCAGTCAGACAGTGGGGGACACTGAAGCTTTCTTT
CASSQTVGDTEAFF
>.|.|TRBV6-5|TRBJ1-1
TGTGCCAGCAGTCAACAGGGCATGAACACTGAAGCTTTCTTT
CASSQQGMNTEAFF
>.|.|TRBV2|TRBJ1-2
TGTGCCAGCAGTAGTAGCGCTAACTATGGCTACACCTTC
CASSSSANYGYTF
>TRBD2|many|TRBV13|TRBJ2-2
TGTGCCAGCAGCTCCCCGGTCGGACTAGTATTGGGCGGGGAGCTGTTTTTT
CASSSPVGLVLGGELFF
>TRBD1|.|TRBV11-3|TRBJ2-7
TGTGCCAGCAGCTCGACAGGGTCCTACGAGCAGTACTTC
CASSSTGSYEQYF
>TRBD2|.|TRBV19|TRBJ2-2
TGTGCCAGTAGTAGAGAACTAGCGGGGGCTGCCGGGGAGCTGTTTTTT
CASSRELAGAAGELFF
>.|.|TRBV5-5|TRBJ2-6
TGTGCCAGCAGCTGGGGCTCTGGGGCCAACGTCCTGACTTTC
CASSWGSGANVLTF
>.|few|TRBV9|TRBJ2-1
TGTGCCAGCAGCGTAGTAGGGGTGTCCTACAATGAGCAGTTCTTC
CASSVVGVSYNEQFF